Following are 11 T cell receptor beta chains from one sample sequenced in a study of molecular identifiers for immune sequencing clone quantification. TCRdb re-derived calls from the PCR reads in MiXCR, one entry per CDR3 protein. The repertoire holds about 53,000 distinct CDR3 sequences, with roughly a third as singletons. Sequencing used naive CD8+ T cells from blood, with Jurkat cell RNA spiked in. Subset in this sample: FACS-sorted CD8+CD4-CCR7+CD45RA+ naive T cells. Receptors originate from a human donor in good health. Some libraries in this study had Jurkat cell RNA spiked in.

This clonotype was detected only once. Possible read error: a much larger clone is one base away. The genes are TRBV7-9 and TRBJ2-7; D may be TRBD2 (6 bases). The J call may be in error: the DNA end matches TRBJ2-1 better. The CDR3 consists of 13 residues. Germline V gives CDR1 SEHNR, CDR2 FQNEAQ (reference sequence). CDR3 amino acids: CASSPGGGYEQFF. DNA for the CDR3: TGTGCCAGCAGCCCCGGCGGAGGGTACGAGCAGTTCTTC.

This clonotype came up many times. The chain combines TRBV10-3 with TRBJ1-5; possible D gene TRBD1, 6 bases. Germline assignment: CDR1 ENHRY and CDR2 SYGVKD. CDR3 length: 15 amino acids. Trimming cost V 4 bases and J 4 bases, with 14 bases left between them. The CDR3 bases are TGTGCCATCAGTGTCGCAGGGGTGGCGAATCAGCCCCAGCATTTT. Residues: CAISVAGVANQPQHF.

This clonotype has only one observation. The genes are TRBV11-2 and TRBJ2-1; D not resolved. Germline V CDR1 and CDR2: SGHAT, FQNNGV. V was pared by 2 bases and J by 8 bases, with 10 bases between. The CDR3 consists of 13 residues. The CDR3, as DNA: TGTGCCAGCAGCTTACAGGTGGCGGATGAGCAGTTCTTC. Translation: CASSLQVADEQFF.

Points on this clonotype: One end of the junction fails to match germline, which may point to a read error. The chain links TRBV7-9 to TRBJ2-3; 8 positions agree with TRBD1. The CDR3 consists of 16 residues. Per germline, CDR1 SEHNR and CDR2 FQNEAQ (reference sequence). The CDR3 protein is CVSSPGQGVLTDTQYF. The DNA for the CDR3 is TGTGTCAGCAGCCCTGGACAGGGCGTATTGACAGATACGCAGTATTTT.

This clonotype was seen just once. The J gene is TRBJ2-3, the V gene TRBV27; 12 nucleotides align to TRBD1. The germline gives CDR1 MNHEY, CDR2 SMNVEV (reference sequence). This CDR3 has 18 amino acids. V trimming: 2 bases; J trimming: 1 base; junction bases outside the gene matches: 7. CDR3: CASSLNGTGGAGTDTQYF. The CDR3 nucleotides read TGTGCCAGCAGTTTAAATGGGACAGGGGGCGCGGGCACAGATACGCAGTATTTT.

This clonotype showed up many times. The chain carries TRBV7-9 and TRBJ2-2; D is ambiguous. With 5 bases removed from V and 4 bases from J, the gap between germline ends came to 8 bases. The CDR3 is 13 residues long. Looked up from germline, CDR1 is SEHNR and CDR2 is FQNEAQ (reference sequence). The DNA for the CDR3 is TGTGCCAGCAGCCACCCCAGCACCGGGGAGCTGTTTTTT. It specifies CASSHPSTGELFF.

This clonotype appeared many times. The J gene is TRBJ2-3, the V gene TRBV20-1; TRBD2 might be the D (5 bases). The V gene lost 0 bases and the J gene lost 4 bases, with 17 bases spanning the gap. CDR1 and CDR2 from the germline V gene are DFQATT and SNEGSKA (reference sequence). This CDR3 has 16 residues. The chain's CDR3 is CSARESGGIWADTQYF. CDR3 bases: TGCAGTGCTAGAGAGAGTGGAGGAATCTGGGCAGATACGCAGTATTTT.

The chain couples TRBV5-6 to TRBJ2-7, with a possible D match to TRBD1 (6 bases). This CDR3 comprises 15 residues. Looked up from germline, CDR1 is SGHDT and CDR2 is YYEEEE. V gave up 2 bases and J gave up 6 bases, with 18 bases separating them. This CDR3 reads CASSFGQGILREQYF. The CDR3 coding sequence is TGTGCCAGCAGCTTTGGGCAGGGGATCTTGCGCGAGCAGTACTTC.

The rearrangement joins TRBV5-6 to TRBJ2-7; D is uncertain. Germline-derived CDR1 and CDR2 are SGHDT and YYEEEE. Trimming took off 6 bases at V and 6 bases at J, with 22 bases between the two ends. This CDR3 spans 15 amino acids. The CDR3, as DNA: TGTGCCAGCATACCCAGGACGAGACCCATTTCCGAGCAGTACTTC. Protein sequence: CASIPRTRPISEQYF.

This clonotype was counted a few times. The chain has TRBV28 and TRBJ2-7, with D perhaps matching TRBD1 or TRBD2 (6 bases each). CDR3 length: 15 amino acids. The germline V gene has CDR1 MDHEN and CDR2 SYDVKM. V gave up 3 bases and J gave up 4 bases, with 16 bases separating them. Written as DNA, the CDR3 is TGTGCCAGCAGTTTTAGGGGGGCGGTCGGATACGAGCAGTACTTC. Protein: CASSFRGAVGYEQYF.

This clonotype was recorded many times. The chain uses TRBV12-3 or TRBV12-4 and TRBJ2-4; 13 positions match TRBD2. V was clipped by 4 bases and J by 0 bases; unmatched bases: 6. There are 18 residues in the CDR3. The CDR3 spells CASSSRLAGGLAKNIQYF. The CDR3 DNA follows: TGTGCCAGCAGTTCGCGACTAGCGGGAGGCTTAGCCAAAAACATTCAGTACTTC.